One sample yielded the 31 T cell receptor beta chains listed below, sequenced in a study of beta chain features in type 1 diabetes. Investigators reverse transcribed all isolated RNA, so they sequenced expressed TCRB transcripts. Measured with immunoSEQ multiplex PCR; TCRdb has only the in-frame clones, and not every one. The sample yields a few hundred thousand clones, about 30% seen once. The material sequenced was naive CD4+ T cells from blood. The receptors originated from a man younger than 30 in good health.

In DNA form, the CDR3 reads TGTGCCAGCAGTACGCAGGGGAGGGGAAAACTGTTTTTT. Translated: CASSTQGRGKLFF. The genes are TRBV27 and TRBJ1-4; D might be TRBD1 (6 bases). Germline V CDR1 and CDR2: MNHEY, SMNVEV (reference sequence). Trimming removed 5 bases from V and 10 bases from J, with 14 bases in between. There are 13 residues in the CDR3.

This clone appeared a few times. The chain combines TRBV7-2 with TRBJ2-7; D may correspond to TRBD1 or TRBD2 (6 bases each). Looked up from germline, CDR1 is SGHTA and CDR2 is FQGNSA. V lost 4 bases and J 3 bases, leaving 19 bases between the germline ends. The CDR3 totals 16 residues. CDR3 bases: TGTGCCAGCAGCTCACCTTCCCGGAGGGACAACTACGAGCAGTACTTC. Amino acid sequence: CASSSPSRRDNYEQYF.

V and J are TRBV2 and TRBJ1-5, with TRBD1 matching 11 bases. The CDR3 is 14 amino acids. CDR1 is SNHLY, CDR2 FYNNEI, per germline. V was clipped by 7 bases and J by 7 bases; unmatched bases: 6. CDR3 DNA sequence: TGTGCCAGCACCGGGGACAGGGGGTTCCAGCCCCAGCATTTT. It is translated as CASTGDRGFQPQHF.

The chain joins TRBV9 to TRBJ2-3; 8 bases line up with TRBD1. Trimming at V came to 2 bases and at J to 6 bases, leaving 11 bases not matched to a gene. The germline gives CDR1 SGDLS, CDR2 YYNGEE. This CDR3 has 16 amino acids. The CDR3 reads CASSVPGTGKRDTQYF. The DNA of the CDR3 is TGTGCCAGCAGCGTCCCGGGGACAGGTAAGAGGGATACGCAGTATTTT.

The chain joins TRBV9 to TRBJ2-2, with D hard to call. V was cut by 4 bases and J by 4 bases, with 11 bases left in between. Per the germline V gene, CDR1 is SGDLS and CDR2 is YYNGEE. The CDR3 runs to 14 residues. DNA for the CDR3: TGTGCCAGCAGCCCTGCGCCGAGCACCGGGGAGCTGTTTTTT. This encodes CASSPAPSTGELFF. Full variable domain (missing parts from reference TRBV9 and TRBJ2-2): DSGVTQTPKHLITATGQRVTLRCSPRSGDLSVYWYQQSLDQGLQFLIQYYNGEERAKGNILERFSAQQFPDLHSELNLSSLELGDSALYFCASSPAPSTGELFFGEGSRLTVL.

This chain links TRBV7-9 with TRBJ1-4, with D possibly matching TRBD1 (6 bases). Deletions cut 5 bases from V and 5 bases from J, with 12 bases between. The CDR3 has 14 residues. Germline CDR1 SEHNR, CDR2 FQNEAQ (reference sequence). CDR3 coding DNA: TGTGCCAGCAGCCCCCTAGGGGGAAATGAAAAACTGTTTTTT. Translating gives CASSPLGGNEKLFF.

In this sample, this clone turned up a few times. Other DNA variants within this sample encode the same CDR3. The chain is built from TRBV4-1 and TRBJ2-1; D is unresolved. Germline V CDR1 and CDR2: MGHRA, YSYEKL. V was shortened by 1 base and J by 4 bases, with 8 bases between the two germline ends. The CDR3 spans 14 residues. The CDR3 sequence: CASSQVGRYNEQFF. CDR3 DNA sequence: TGCGCCAGCAGCCAAGTGGGAAGATACAATGAGCAGTTCTTC.

This rearrangement joins TRBV29-1 to TRBJ2-7; D is perhaps TRBD1 (5 bases). The length of the CDR3 is 13 residues. CDR1 is SQVTM and CDR2 is ANQGSEA in the germline V gene. V lost 7 bases and J 2 bases, leaving 15 bases between the germline ends. In DNA, the CDR3 is TGCAGCGCTGGACACTCCCAAGCCTACGAGCAGTACTTC. Its protein is CSAGHSQAYEQYF.

This clone showed up just a few times. This same CDR3 is encoded by further DNA sequences in the sample. V is TRBV5-4 and J is TRBJ2-3; 9 nucleotides match TRBD2. Germline V gene lookup returns CDR1 SGHNT and CDR2 YYREEE (reference sequence). V gave up 4 bases and J gave up 3 bases; unmatched junction bases: 3. The CDR3 spans 14 residues. CDR3 sequence: CASSLSGSTDTQYF. DNA of the CDR3: TGTGCCAGCAGCCTTAGCGGGAGTACAGATACGCAGTATTTT.

V gene TRBV4-1 combines with J gene TRBJ2-7; maybe TRBD2 (5 bases). Trimming removed 4 bases at V and 0 bases at J, with 16 bases between. The CDR3 length is 16 residues. The germline gives CDR1 MGHRA, CDR2 YSYEKL. CDR3 nucleotide sequence: TGCGCCAGCAGCCTAGTGCCTCTAGCAGGCTCCTACGAGCAGTACTTC. Translation gives CASSLVPLAGSYEQYF.

The gene calls are TRBV19 and TRBJ1-2; D is unclear. Trimming took off 4 bases at V and 5 bases at J, with 14 bases between the two ends. This CDR3 has 14 amino acids. CDR1 and CDR2 from the germline V gene are LNHDA and SQIVND (reference sequence). The CDR3, as DNA: TGTGCCAGTAGTAAGGGCGGTGGTCCTTATGGCTACACCTTC. Residues: CASSKGGGPYGYTF.

The rearrangement joins TRBV18 to TRBJ2-1; no clear D. This CDR3 comprises 12 residues. Trimming shortened V by 7 bases and J by 8 bases, and 12 bases separated the two germline ends. Per the germline V gene, CDR1 is KGHSH and CDR2 is LQKENI. DNA of the CDR3: TGTGCCAGCTTGACGGGCGGCGATGAGCAGTTCTTC. It specifies CASLTGGDEQFF.

The V call is TRBV30, the J call TRBJ2-7; D may be TRBD1 or TRBD2 (5 bases each). Trimming took 4 bases from V and 5 from J, leaving 12 bases between them. The CDR3 is made up of 12 amino acids. From germline, CDR1 is GTSNPN and CDR2 SVGIG (reference sequence). The CDR3 DNA reads as TGTGCCTGGACTACCGGGGCACACGAGCAGTACTTC. It is translated as CAWTTGAHEQYF.

The rearrangement uses TRBV29-1 and TRBJ1-4; perhaps TRBD1 as D (6 bases). Germline V gene data show CDR1 as SQVTM and CDR2 as ANQGSEA. This CDR3 has 12 residues. Trimming took off 7 bases at V and 6 bases at J, with 12 bases between the two ends. As DNA, the CDR3 is TGCAGCGCCGGGGGCCCGGATGAAAAACTGTTTTTT. Translated: CSAGGPDEKLFF.

This clone was detected only a few times. The rearrangement uses TRBV9 and TRBJ2-1, with D maybe TRBD2 (5 bases). The CDR3 is 14 residues long. V was cut by 3 bases and J by 4 bases, with 11 bases left in between. From germline, CDR1 is SGDLS and CDR2 YYNGEE. CDR3 nucleotides: TGTGCCAGCAGCGAGGTCTCGGGATACAATGAGCAGTTCTTC. This codes for CASSEVSGYNEQFF.

The chain employs TRBV5-1 and TRBJ1-2; D is possibly TRBD1 (5 bases). This CDR3 is 16 amino acids long. Trimming left V 4 bases short and J 1 base short, with 17 bases between. The germline gives CDR1 SGHRS, CDR2 YFSETQ. As DNA, the CDR3 is TGCGCCAGCAGCGAGGAGGGGACGCCTAATAACTATGGCTACACCTTC. Translated: CASSEEGTPNNYGYTF.

This sequence joins TRBV28 and TRBJ1-5; TRBD1 matches at 10 bases. V trimming: 6 bases; J trimming: 6 bases; junction bases outside the gene matches: 8. The CDR3 is made up of 15 amino acids. CDR1 is MDHEN, CDR2 SYDVKM, per germline. CDR3 sequence reads: CASSFPDRGLQPQHF. The DNA for the CDR3 is TGTGCCAGCAGCTTCCCCGACAGGGGGCTTCAGCCCCAGCATTTT.

This clone was found a few times. V usage is TRBV28 and J usage is TRBJ2-1; 9 positions agree with TRBD2. The CDR3 has 16 amino acids. Germline-derived CDR1 and CDR2 are MDHEN and SYDVKM. J gave up 8 bases and V 2 bases, and 10 bases lay outside the gene matches. CDR3 sequence (DNA): TGTGCCAGCAGTTTAATGCCTAGCGGGAAGGTATATGAGCAGTTCTTC. Its translation: CASSLMPSGKVYEQFF.

This clone came up a few times. V is TRBV2 and J is TRBJ1-1; unclear D gene. CDR1 and CDR2 (germline): SNHLY, FYNNEI. The CDR3 has 13 residues. V was clipped by 2 bases and J by 1 base, with 5 bases between them. The CDR3 nucleotides are TGTGCCAGCAGTGAACAGCCGAACACTGAAGCTTTCTTT. It encodes CASSEQPNTEAFF.

This clone was seen more than once but under ten times. The V gene is TRBV18, the J gene TRBJ2-3; D perhaps matches TRBD1 (5 bases). V lost 6 bases and J lost 2, with 6 bases in between. Germline-derived CDR1 and CDR2 are KGHSH and LQKENI. This CDR3 is 12 amino acids long. CDR3 DNA: TGTGCCAGCTCCAGGGACACAGATACGCAGTATTTT. Encoded protein: CASSRDTDTQYF.

This clone was recorded a few times. V and J are TRBV7-2 and TRBJ2-3; 9 nucleotides match TRBD2. V lost 0 bases and J lost 6; bases outside the gene matches: 7. The CDR3 consists of 16 residues. Germline-derived CDR1 and CDR2 are SGHTA and FQGNSA. The CDR3 DNA follows: TGTGCCAGCAGCTTAGCGACTAGCGGAGGAGGGGATACGCAGTATTTT. Its translation is CASSLATSGGGDTQYF. Combining the CDR3 with reference TRBV7-2 and TRBJ2-3 gives the whole variable domain GAGVSQSPSNKVTEKGKDVELRCDPISGHTALYWYRQSLGQGLEFLIYFQGNSAPDKSGLPSDRFSAERTGGSVSTLTIQRTQQEDSAVYLCASSLATSGGGDTQYFGPGTRLTVL.

This clone turned up a few times. The chain employs TRBV11-2 and TRBJ1-5, with D maybe TRBD1 (5 bases). Trimming removed 3 bases from V and 0 bases from J, with 9 bases in between. The CDR3 consists of 15 residues. Per germline, CDR1 SGHAT and CDR2 FQNNGV. In DNA, the CDR3 is TGTGCCAGCAGCTTGAACAGGCATAGCAATCAGCCCCAGCATTTT. This translates into CASSLNRHSNQPQHF.

As concerns this clone: This same CDR3 is encoded by further DNA sequences in the sample. The chain has TRBV10-3 and TRBJ2-7, with 13 bases aligning to TRBD2. This CDR3 comprises 18 residues. Germline lookup yields CDR1 ENHRY and CDR2 SYGVKD. V was pared by 4 bases and J by 5 bases, with 14 bases of the junction left unmatched. CDR3 DNA sequence: TGTGCCATCAGTGGGACGACTAGCGGGAGGTTGGGTGGCGACGAGCAGTACTTC. It encodes CAISGTTSGRLGGDEQYF.

Points on this clone: Other DNA sequences within the sample encode an identical CDR3. The chain carries TRBV28 and TRBJ2-3; D not resolved. Between the trimmed V and J ends, which lost 5 bases and 1 base, there was a span of 7 bases. The CDR3 runs to 13 residues. CDR1 and CDR2 from the germline V gene are MDHEN and SYDVKM. The CDR3 sequence is CASSAPGTDTQYF. The DNA for the CDR3 is TGTGCCAGCAGTGCCCCGGGCACAGATACGCAGTATTTT.

CDR3 in amino acids: CASSQGFF. In DNA, the CDR3 is TGTGCCAGCAGCCAGGGGTTTTTT. This chain links TRBV9 with TRBJ2-2; tentatively, D is TRBD1 (5 bases). This CDR3 contains 8 residues. With 4 bases removed from V and 16 bases from J, the gap between germline ends came to 5 bases. Germline assignment: CDR1 SGDLS and CDR2 YYNGEE.

The chain links TRBV28 to TRBJ1-2; D may be TRBD1 (5 bases). V lost 8 bases, J lost 2 bases, and 12 bases lay in between. CDR1 and CDR2 from the germline V gene are MDHEN and SYDVKM. This CDR3 is 13 amino acids long. The CDR3 loop is CASAQEGNYGYTF. The CDR3, as DNA: TGTGCCAGCGCCCAGGAGGGGAACTATGGCTACACCTTC.

J is TRBJ1-1 and V is TRBV29-1, with D unresolved. The V end lost 6 bases, the J end lost 1 base, and 15 bases lay between the germline ends. Germline assignment: CDR1 SQVTM and CDR2 ANQGSEA. CDR3 length: 14 residues. The CDR3 nucleotides are TGCAGCGTCCGCCACGTTCCGGGGAACACTGAAGCTTTCTTT. It is translated as CSVRHVPGNTEAFF.

This clone was counted between two and nine times. V is TRBV29-1 and J is TRBJ2-5; D might be TRBD2 (6 bases). This CDR3 comprises 14 residues. V dropped 2 bases and J dropped 5 bases, with 15 bases sitting between them. The germline V gene has CDR1 SQVTM and CDR2 ANQGSEA. CDR3 nucleotide sequence: TGCAGCGTTGAAATACGGGAGAGGGTGGAGACCCAGTACTTC. It specifies CSVEIRERVETQYF.

A remark on this clone: The sample has other DNA sequences that encode this CDR3 too. The CDR3 DNA follows: TGTGCCAGCAGCGTAGTATCCACAGATACGCAGTATTTT. This encodes CASSVVSTDTQYF. This rearrangement joins TRBV9 to TRBJ2-3, with D unclear. V was cut by 0 bases and J by 2 bases, with 4 bases left in between. The CDR3 covers 13 residues. Germline assignment: CDR1 SGDLS and CDR2 YYNGEE.

The V call is TRBV10-3, the J call TRBJ2-7, with D uncertain. In germline, CDR1 is ENHRY, CDR2 SYGVKD. V was cut by 3 bases and J by 5 bases, with 11 bases left in between. The CDR3 has 13 residues. The CDR3 region has the DNA TGTGCCATCAGTGACGAGAGAGTCGACGAGCAGTACTTC. This translates into CAISDERVDEQYF.

This chain joins TRBV7-2 and TRBJ2-6; no definite D call. This CDR3 spans 17 amino acids. Germline CDR1 reads SGHTA; CDR2 reads FQGNSA. Trimming left V 6 bases short and J 2 bases short, with 17 bases between. The CDR3 is CASRHFRIGPGANVLTF. DNA of the CDR3: TGTGCCAGCAGGCATTTTCGAATAGGGCCTGGGGCCAACGTCCTGACTTTC.